One and the same sample provided the 22 T cell receptor beta chains below, sequenced in a study of blood T cell repertoires in COVID-19. Here immunoSEQ multiplex PCR was the method, and the copy in TCRdb shows in-frame clones only, minus some. This sample has about 160,000 clones, with approximately 91% found just once. Sequencing used peripheral blood. The receptors were gathered from a man younger than 30 with acute or convalescent COVID-19.

The chain carries TRBV7-9 and TRBJ2-2; 10 nucleotides agree with TRBD1. CDR1 and CDR2 from the germline V gene are SEHNR and FQNEAQ (reference sequence). Trimming at V came to 5 bases and at J to 5 bases, leaving 5 bases not matched to a gene. This CDR3 has 15 residues. CDR3 nucleotide sequence: TGTGCCAGCAGCGAGACAGGGGGCAGGACCGGGGAGCTGTTTTTT. This gives the protein CASSETGGRTGELFF.

The J gene is TRBJ1-2, the V gene TRBV11-2, with 9 bases matching TRBD1. Germline loops: CDR1 SGHAT, CDR2 FQNNGV. The trim removed 4 bases at V and 6 bases at J, leaving 9 bases unmatched. This CDR3 region has 15 residues. CDR3 sequence (DNA): TGTGCCAGCAGCTCCCCTCGGGACAGGGTGAATGGCTACACCTTC. This codes for CASSSPRDRVNGYTF.

The rearrangement links TRBV9 to TRBJ1-4; D is perhaps TRBD1 (5 bases). This CDR3 contains 15 residues. Trimming took 3 bases from V and 6 from J, leaving 15 bases between them. Germline V CDR1 and CDR2: SGDLS, YYNGEE. CDR3 bases: TGTGCCAGCAGCGGAGGTGCAGGGCTTGATGAAAAACTGTTTTTT. Translation: CASSGGAGLDEKLFF.

This chain connects TRBV7-8 to TRBJ2-5; 7 bases are shared with TRBD2. Germline CDR1 and CDR2: SGHVS and FQNEAQ. Trimming at V came to 5 bases and at J to 5 bases, leaving 8 bases not matched to a gene. CDR3 length equals 14 residues. The CDR3 bases are TGTGCCAGCAGCCGGACTAGTTCGGTGGAGACCCAGTACTTC. This translates into CASSRTSSVETQYF. The variable domain in full, completed from reference TRBV7-8 and TRBJ2-5, reads GAGVSQSPRYKVAKRGQDVALRCDPISGHVSLFWYQQALGQGPEFLTYFQNEAQLDKSGLPSDRFFAERPEGSVSTLKIQRTQQEDSAVYLCASSRTSSVETQYFGPGTRLLVL.

The chain carries TRBV18 and TRBJ1-1; possibly TRBD1 for D (5 bases). Between the trimmed V and J ends, which lost 3 bases and 2 bases, there was a span of 10 bases. This CDR3 has 14 amino acids. The germline gives CDR1 KGHSH, CDR2 LQKENI. The CDR3 sequence: CASSPEGINTEAFF. The CDR3 DNA follows: TGTGCCAGCTCACCGGAGGGGATTAACACTGAAGCTTTCTTT.

This clone was seen a few times. The chain combines TRBV6-2 or TRBV6-3 with TRBJ2-7; a weak D match, TRBD1 (6 bases). With 4 bases removed from V and 1 base from J, the gap between germline ends came to 14 bases. This CDR3 comprises 15 residues. CDR1 is MNHEY and CDR2 is SVGEGT in the germline V gene. The CDR3 DNA reads as TGTGCCAGCAGTTCCCGGACAGTGGGATCCTACGAGCAGTACTTC. Translating it yields CASSSRTVGSYEQYF.

The chain recombines TRBV23-1 with TRBJ2-1, with D maybe TRBD2 (7 bases). TRBV23-1 is marked as an open reading frame, function uncertain. The V gene lost 0 bases and the J gene lost 8 bases, with 17 bases spanning the gap. The CDR3 covers 16 residues. The CDR3 loop reads CASSQSGGARDHEQFF. For the CDR3, the DNA is TGCGCCAGCAGTCAATCGGGGGGGGCGCGTGACCATGAGCAGTTCTTC.

The V gene is TRBV5-6, the J gene TRBJ1-1, with D perhaps TRBD1 (6 bases). V shed 4 bases and J shed 1 base, with 14 bases lying between them. The CDR3 length is 15 residues. Germline V CDR1 and CDR2: SGHDT, YYEEEE. This CDR3 is CASSPLGQTNTEAFF. CDR3 DNA: TGTGCCAGCAGCCCACTTGGACAGACGAACACTGAAGCTTTCTTT.

This sequence joins TRBV10-1 and TRBJ1-1; TRBD1 is a possible D gene (6 bases). V lost 3 bases, J lost 1 base, and 15 bases lay in between. The CDR3 has 16 residues. Germline CDR1 reads WNHNN; CDR2 reads SYGVQD (reference sequence). CDR3 coding DNA: TGCGCCAGCAGTGAACTTACCGGGACACCGAACACTGAAGCTTTCTTT. It specifies CASSELTGTPNTEAFF.

The rearrangement uses TRBV19 and TRBJ2-3; 8 nucleotides match TRBD1. V shed 5 bases, J shed 1 base, and the junction held 5 bases outside the gene matches. Germline CDR1 reads LNHDA; CDR2 reads SQIVND (reference sequence). The CDR3 is 15 amino acids. The CDR3: CASSPDRARTDTQYF. Here the CDR3 DNA reads TGTGCCAGTAGTCCGGACAGGGCGCGCACAGATACGCAGTATTTT. The whole variable domain, remainder taken from reference TRBV19 and TRBJ2-3, is DGGITQSPKYLFRKEGQNVTLSCEQNLNHDAMYWYRQDPGQGLRLIYYSQIVNDFQKGDIAEGYSVSREKKESFPLTVTSAQKNPTAFYLCASSPDRARTDTQYFGPGTRLTVL.

The chain couples TRBV7-7 to TRBJ2-5, with 9 bases identical to TRBD2. V lost 6 bases and J lost 2; bases outside the gene matches: 7. The CDR3 is 15 residues long. Germline CDR1 is SSHAT and CDR2 is FNYEAQ (reference sequence). The CDR3 protein is CASSRGLAPQETQYF. CDR3 bases: TGTGCCAGCAGTAGAGGACTAGCGCCTCAAGAGACCCAGTACTTC. Filled out from reference TRBV7-7 and TRBJ2-5, the complete variable domain reads GAGVSQSPRYKVTKRGQDVTLRCDPISSHATLYWYQQALGQGPEFLTYFNYEAQPDKSGLPSDRFSAERPEGSISTLTIQRTEQRDSAMYRCASSRGLAPQETQYFGPGTRLLVL.

V is TRBV10-2 and J is TRBJ1-2; D remains ambiguous. V gave up 3 bases and J gave up 8 bases, with 13 bases separating them. The CDR3 covers 13 residues. Germline lookup yields CDR1 WSHSY and CDR2 SAAADI. CDR3 in DNA: TGCGCCAGCAGTGAAGCCCAGACTCGGGGCTACACCTTC. It codes for CASSEAQTRGYTF.

The chain uses TRBV9 and TRBJ1-4; D is possibly TRBD1 (6 bases). Germline assignment: CDR1 SGDLS and CDR2 YYNGEE. The CDR3 is 14 residues long. Trimming stripped 4 bases from V and 5 bases from J, with 12 bases between. In nucleotides, the CDR3 is TGTGCCAGCAGCCCCGGGGGGGCGAATGAAAAACTGTTTTTT. Its protein is CASSPGGANEKLFF. Combining the CDR3 with reference TRBV9 and TRBJ1-4 gives the whole variable domain DSGVTQTPKHLITATGQRVTLRCSPRSGDLSVYWYQQSLDQGLQFLIQYYNGEERAKGNILERFSAQQFPDLHSELNLSSLELGDSALYFCASSPGGANEKLFFGSGTQLSVL.

The chain uses TRBV10-2 and TRBJ2-7, with TRBD1 matching 7 bases. Per germline, CDR1 WSHSY and CDR2 SAAADI. The ends lost 3 bases at V and 3 bases at J; junction bases unmatched: 5. The CDR3 sequence is 14 residues long. The CDR3 nucleotides are TGCGCCAGCAGTGATAGAGACAGGGTCTACGAGCAGTACTTC. Protein product: CASSDRDRVYEQYF.

The count of this clone is one. The CDR3 spells CASSKIGVNTEAFF. The CDR3 nucleotides are TGTGCCAGCAGTAAGATAGGAGTGAACACTGAAGCTTTCTTT. The gene calls are TRBV6-5 and TRBJ1-1; no firm D call. The V gene lost 5 bases and the J gene lost 0 bases, with 10 bases spanning the gap. The CDR3 runs to 14 residues. Germline assignment: CDR1 MNHEY and CDR2 SVGAGI.

The chain couples TRBV7-2 to TRBJ2-1; D possibly corresponds to TRBD2 (5 bases). V lost 0 bases to trimming and J lost 0 bases, with 15 bases between them. The germline V gene encodes CDR1 SGHTA and CDR2 FQGNSA. This CDR3 comprises 18 residues. In DNA form, the CDR3 reads TGTGCCAGCAGCTTAGCACCCCTAACTGGGAGCTCCTACAATGAGCAGTTCTTC. Its translation is CASSLAPLTGSSYNEQFF.

This clone was counted between two and nine times. The rearrangement uses TRBV10-3 and TRBJ2-7; D perhaps matches TRBD2 (6 bases). This CDR3 is 14 amino acids long. Trimming took off 4 bases at V and 5 bases at J, with 15 bases between the two ends. Per the germline V gene, CDR1 is ENHRY and CDR2 is SYGVKD. The DNA of the CDR3 is TGTGCCATCAGTGTCGGGGGAATTCAGGACGAGCAGTACTTC. Its protein product is CAISVGGIQDEQYF.

This rearrangement joins TRBV4-1 to TRBJ2-7; D possibly corresponds to TRBD1 (6 bases). The germline V gene encodes CDR1 MGHRA and CDR2 YSYEKL. The germline V and J ends were trimmed by 2 bases and 3 bases, with 14 bases remaining between them. The CDR3 spans 15 residues. The CDR3 DNA sequence: TGCGCCAGCAGCCAACCCCAGGGGTTAGGCTACGAGCAGTACTTC. Encoded protein: CASSQPQGLGYEQYF.

The V and J genes are TRBV30 and TRBJ2-3; 10 positions agree with TRBD2. The junction had 5 bases not matched to a gene; V was cut back by 3 bases and J by 5 bases. The CDR3 totals 14 residues. Germline V lookup: CDR1 GTSNPN, CDR2 SVGIG (reference sequence). The CDR3 region has the DNA TGTGCCTGGAGGCTAGCGGGAGTAAGAGATACGCAGTATTTT. Protein: CAWRLAGVRDTQYF.

In its sample, this clone was seen once. This chain uses TRBV7-8 with TRBJ2-1, with a tentative D call TRBD2 (5 bases). The CDR3 loop spans 15 amino acids. Germline-derived CDR1 and CDR2 are SGHVS and FQNEAQ. Trimming removed 1 base at V and 5 bases at J, with 12 bases between. CDR3 protein: CASSLVQAGNNEQFF. CDR3 in DNA: TGTGCCAGCAGCTTAGTCCAGGCGGGCAACAATGAGCAGTTCTTC.

This clone was found once. The rearrangement uses TRBV19 and TRBJ2-3; possible D gene TRBD1, 6 bases. Germline V gives CDR1 LNHDA, CDR2 SQIVND (reference sequence). The CDR3 consists of 17 residues. Between the trimmed V and J ends, which lost 7 bases and 2 bases, there was a span of 22 bases. This CDR3 reads CASTTQSARGDTDTQYF. DNA of the CDR3: TGTGCCAGTACCACCCAATCGGCCAGGGGCGACACAGATACGCAGTATTTT.

The rearrangement links TRBV5-6 to TRBJ2-7, with 9 positions matching TRBD1. The germline V gene encodes CDR1 SGHDT and CDR2 YYEEEE. The CDR3 runs to 13 residues. The trim removed 4 bases at V and 10 bases at J, leaving 9 bases unmatched. The CDR3, as DNA: TGTGCCAGCAGCCCTCCGGGACAGGGAGTACAGTACTTC. Translating gives CASSPPGQGVQYF.